Following are 8 T cell receptor beta chains from one sample sequenced in a study of early stage breast cancer tumors (TCRdb year 2017). Libraries were built with the immunoSEQ multiplex PCR assay. TCRdb limited this immuneACCESS table to in-frame rearrangements with V and J called. A share of clones is missing; checked studies link under half to unresolved V genes, and the rest is unexplained. This sample is represented by more than 65,000 clones; roughly 80% of them were singletons. The leading ten clones occupy approximately 4.5% of the sample. The sequenced material came from blood. These receptors were taken from a person aged 40 to 50 with breast cancer.

The V gene is TRBV1, the J gene TRBJ2-3; the table's D call, TRBD2, has no DNA check behind it. TRBV1 is shown as a pseudogene. CDR3 length: 18 residues. The CDR3 is CTSSQGPSGSPQEDTQYF. Here the CDR3 DNA reads TGCACCAGCAGCCAAGGTCCCAGCGGGAGCCCTCAGGAGGATACGCAGTATTTT.

V usage is TRBV7-9 and J usage is TRBJ2-1; 9 bases fit TRBD2. The CDR3 runs to 16 residues. V was clipped by 7 bases and J by 6 bases; unmatched bases: 13. CDR1 SEHNR and CDR2 FQNEAQ come from the germline V gene (reference sequence). The CDR3 DNA reads as TGTGCCAGCAACCCCACGGTAGCGGGAGTGCCCAATGAGCAGTTCTTC. Protein sequence: CASNPTVAGVPNEQFF.

The J gene is TRBJ2-2, the V gene TRBV7-9; no clear D gene. Germline CDR1 is SEHNR and CDR2 is FQNEAQ (reference sequence). Between the trimmed V and J ends, which lost 10 bases and 1 base, there was a span of 4 bases. The CDR3 runs to 11 residues. CDR3 coding DNA: TGTGCCACACAGAACACCGGGGAGCTGTTTTTT. Amino acids: CATQNTGELFF. The variable domain in full, completed from reference TRBV7-9 and TRBJ2-2, reads DTGVSQNPRHKITKRGQNVTFRCDPISEHNRLYWYRQTLGQGPEFLTYFQNEAQLEKSRLLSDRFSAERPKGSFSTLEIQRTEQGDSAMYLCATQNTGELFFGEGSRLTVL.

The V gene is TRBV25-1, the J gene TRBJ1-3; D ambiguous. From germline, CDR1 is MGHDK and CDR2 SYGVNS. V was clipped by 2 bases and J by 4 bases, with 6 bases between them. The CDR3 has 13 amino acids. CDR3 region: CASSEQLGNTIYF. The CDR3 DNA sequence: TGTGCCAGCAGTGAACAGCTGGGAAACACCATATATTTT.

This clone appeared once. The chain links TRBV11-2 to TRBJ1-3; no clear D. V was trimmed by 3 bases and J by 3 bases, leaving 6 bases between them. CDR3 size: 13 residues. In germline, CDR1 is SGHAT, CDR2 FQNNGV. CDR3 in amino acids: CASSFSDGNTIYF. DNA of the CDR3: TGTGCCAGCAGCTTTTCGGATGGAAACACCATATATTTT.

This rearrangement joins TRBV30 to TRBJ2-3; 8 bases map to TRBD2. The germline gives CDR1 GTSNPN, CDR2 SVGIG (reference sequence). The J segment lost 4 bases and the V segment lost 4 bases, leaving 10 bases of the junction unmatched. The CDR3 loop spans 15 amino acids. The CDR3 loop reads CAWTASGSLADTQYF. In nucleotides, the CDR3 is TGTGCCTGGACGGCGAGCGGGAGTTTAGCAGATACGCAGTATTTT.

This chain uses TRBV5-1 with TRBJ2-3, with D possibly matching TRBD1 (6 bases). CDR1 and CDR2 from the germline V gene are SGHRS and YFSETQ. V shed 3 bases and J shed 2 bases, with 10 bases lying between them. The CDR3 extends over 14 amino acids. CDR3 residues: CASSSGQTTDTQYF. The CDR3 bases are TGCGCCAGCAGCTCCGGACAGACCACAGATACGCAGTATTTT.

J is TRBJ2-1 and V is TRBV19, with 9 positions matching TRBD2. This CDR3 comprises 15 residues. Trimming took 0 bases from V and 8 from J; bases not matched to a gene: 5. CDR1 and CDR2 from the germline V gene are LNHDA and SQIVND (reference sequence). The DNA of the CDR3 is TGTGCCAGTAGTATAGATCTAGCGGGAAACGATGAGCAGTTCTTC. This codes for CASSIDLAGNDEQFF.